Detailed here is one T cell receptor (beta chain). This CDR3 contains 13 residues. Germline assignment: CDR1 SQVTM and CDR2 ANQGSEA. J gave up 2 bases and V 4 bases, and 2 bases lay outside the gene matches. The entry originates in a study of blood T cell repertoires in COVID-19. The method was immunoSEQ multiplex PCR; TCRdb's version includes in-frame clones alone and lacks a portion of them. The repertoire holds about 400,000 clones, with around 90% as singletons. Sequenced sample: PBMCs or T cells enriched from blood (not recorded which). The chain joins TRBV29-1 to TRBJ2-1, with 7 bases matching TRBD2. The receptor's source is a woman between 40 and 50 years old with acute COVID-19. The chain's CDR3 is CSVVAGAYNEQFF. Here the CDR3 DNA reads TGCAGCGTTGTGGCGGGGGCCTACAATGAGCAGTTCTTC.